The 9 T cell receptor beta chains below were found in one sample sequenced in a study of PD-1 and CTLA-4 blockade in melanoma. Method: immunoSEQ multiplex PCR; TCRdb's copy keeps in-frame clones and lacks some. Altogether tens of thousands of clones are present, around 89% being singletons, with the ten largest covering about 7.2%. The sequences come from CD8+ T cells from peripheral blood, collected before anti-PD-1 treatment. The receptors were sampled from a human donor with melanoma.

This chain links TRBV28 with TRBJ2-7, with unresolved D. The CDR3 has 14 residues. Trimming pared 3 bases from V and 3 bases from J, leaving 12 bases between. From germline, CDR1 is MDHEN and CDR2 SYDVKM. CDR3 DNA: TGTGCCAGCAGTTTTGGAGAGCGCTACTACGAGCAGTACTTC. Protein product: CASSFGERYYEQYF.

The rearrangement uses TRBV2 and TRBJ2-7, with 7 bases that match TRBD2. The trim removed 6 bases at V and 4 bases at J, leaving 12 bases unmatched. CDR3 length: 15 amino acids. Germline V gene sequence: CDR1 SNHLY, CDR2 FYNNEI. CDR3 amino acids: CASSGQAGVLYEQYF. The DNA of the CDR3 is TGTGCCAGCAGCGGCCAGGCGGGGGTACTTTACGAGCAGTACTTC.

The chain carries TRBV7-8 and TRBJ1-1; a weak D match, TRBD1 (5 bases). The V gene lost 1 base and the J gene lost 0 bases, with 6 bases spanning the gap. The CDR3 runs 14 residues. Per the germline V gene, CDR1 is SGHVS and CDR2 is FQNEAQ. The CDR3 is CASSLGGVNTEAFF. The DNA of the CDR3 is TGTGCCAGCAGCTTAGGGGGGGTGAACACTGAAGCTTTCTTT. Combining the CDR3 with reference TRBV7-8 and TRBJ1-1 gives the whole variable domain GAGVSQSPRYKVAKRGQDVALRCDPISGHVSLFWYQQALGQGPEFLTYFQNEAQLDKSGLPSDRFFAERPEGSVSTLKIQRTQQEDSAVYLCASSLGGVNTEAFFGQGTRLTVV.

The chain employs TRBV28 and TRBJ2-2, with D perhaps being TRBD1 or TRBD2 (5 bases each). The CDR3 loop spans 16 amino acids. The germline gives CDR1 MDHEN, CDR2 SYDVKM. The V gene lost 5 bases and the J gene lost 4 bases, with 17 bases spanning the gap. CDR3 amino acids: CASSPSGQAITGELFF. The CDR3 nucleotides read TGTGCCAGCAGTCCCTCGGGGCAGGCGATCACCGGGGAGCTGTTTTTT.

The chain employs TRBV28 and TRBJ2-3, with 8 positions matching TRBD2. With V trimmed by 4 bases and J by 2 bases, 5 bases remained unmatched. The CDR3 spans 15 residues. From germline, CDR1 is MDHEN and CDR2 SYDVKM. The CDR3 DNA reads TGTGCCAGCAGTTCTCTTAGCGGGGACACAGATACGCAGTATTTT. As protein: CASSSLSGDTDTQYF.

This clone has a handful of counts. The genes are TRBV6-5 and TRBJ1-1, with D hard to call. The germline V and J ends were trimmed by 4 bases and 6 bases, with 6 bases remaining between them. Per germline, CDR1 MNHEY and CDR2 SVGAGI. The CDR3 is made up of 11 amino acids. The CDR3 nucleotides read TGTGCCAGCAGTTTAGGGCCTGAAGCTTTCTTT. Translated: CASSLGPEAFF.

The chain links TRBV2 to TRBJ1-2, with D maybe TRBD1 (6 bases). Germline CDR1 is SNHLY and CDR2 is FYNNEI. Between the trimmed V and J ends, which lost 10 bases and 2 bases, there was a span of 14 bases. The CDR3 length is 13 residues. The CDR3 here is CAIRTELNYGYTF. The CDR3, as DNA: TGTGCCATTCGGACAGAACTCAACTATGGCTACACCTTC.

This clone was seen a few times. The genes are TRBV6-4 and TRBJ1-2, with a possible D match to TRBD1 (6 bases). Trimming shortened V by 5 bases and J by 4 bases, and 14 bases separated the two germline ends. Germline-derived CDR1 and CDR2 are MRHNA and SNTAGT. The CDR3 runs 14 residues. CDR3 in amino acids: CASSPGTTAYGYTF. The CDR3, as DNA: TGTGCCAGCAGTCCCGGGACAACCGCCTATGGCTACACCTTC.

This clone was seen just once. The chain joins TRBV27 to TRBJ2-1; 8 nucleotides align to TRBD2. This CDR3 contains 13 residues. CDR1 MNHEY and CDR2 SMNVEV come from the germline V gene (reference sequence). The trim removed 6 bases at V and 9 bases at J, leaving 7 bases unmatched. CDR3 sequence reads: CASSPGLGGEQFF. Here the CDR3 DNA reads TGTGCCAGCAGCCCGGGACTAGGGGGTGAGCAGTTCTTC.